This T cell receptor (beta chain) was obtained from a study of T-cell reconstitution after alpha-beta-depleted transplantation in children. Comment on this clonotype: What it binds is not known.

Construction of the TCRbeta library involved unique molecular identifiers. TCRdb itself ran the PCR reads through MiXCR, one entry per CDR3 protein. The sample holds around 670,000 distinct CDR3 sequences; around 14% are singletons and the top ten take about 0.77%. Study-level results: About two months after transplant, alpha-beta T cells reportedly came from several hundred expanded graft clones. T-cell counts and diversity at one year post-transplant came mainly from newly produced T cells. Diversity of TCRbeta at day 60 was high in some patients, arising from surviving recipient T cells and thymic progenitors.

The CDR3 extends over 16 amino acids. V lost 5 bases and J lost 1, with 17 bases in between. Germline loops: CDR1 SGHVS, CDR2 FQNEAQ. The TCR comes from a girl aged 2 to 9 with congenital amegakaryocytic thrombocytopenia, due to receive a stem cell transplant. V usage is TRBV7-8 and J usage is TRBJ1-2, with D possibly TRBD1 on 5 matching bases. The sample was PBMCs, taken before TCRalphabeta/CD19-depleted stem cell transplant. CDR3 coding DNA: TGTGCCAGCAGCCCGGGGACGGGGAATTATAACTATGGCTACACCTTC. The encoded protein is CASSPGTGNYNYGYTF.